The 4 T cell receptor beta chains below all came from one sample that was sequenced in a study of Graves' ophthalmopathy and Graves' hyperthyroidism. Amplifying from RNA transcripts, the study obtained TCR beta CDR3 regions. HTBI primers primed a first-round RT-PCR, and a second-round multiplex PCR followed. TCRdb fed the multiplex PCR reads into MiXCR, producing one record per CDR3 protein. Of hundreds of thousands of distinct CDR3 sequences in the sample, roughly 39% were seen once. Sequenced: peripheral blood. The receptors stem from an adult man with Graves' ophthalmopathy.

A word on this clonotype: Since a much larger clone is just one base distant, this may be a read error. The CDR3: CVSSLGFGGNYGYTF. The DNA of the CDR3 is TGTGTCAGCAGCTTAGGTTTCGGGGGTAACTATGGCTACACCTTC. The genes are TRBV7-9 and TRBJ1-2; a possible D gene is TRBD1 (5 bases). The germline V gene encodes CDR1 SEHNR and CDR2 FQNEAQ (reference sequence). The CDR3 runs to 15 residues. Variable domain in full (rest from reference TRBV7-9 and TRBJ1-2): DTGVSQNPRHKITKRGQNVTFRCDPISEHNRLYWYRQTLGQGPEFLTYFQNEAQLEKSRLLSDRFSAERPKGSFSTLEIQRTEQGDSAMYLCVSSLGFGGNYGYTFGSGTRLTVV.

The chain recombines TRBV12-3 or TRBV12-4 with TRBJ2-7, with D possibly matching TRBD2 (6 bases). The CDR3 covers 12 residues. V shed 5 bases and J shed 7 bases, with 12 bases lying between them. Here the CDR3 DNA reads TGTGCCAGCAGTCTTGGAGGGTTGGAGCAGTACTTC. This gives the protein CASSLGGLEQYF.

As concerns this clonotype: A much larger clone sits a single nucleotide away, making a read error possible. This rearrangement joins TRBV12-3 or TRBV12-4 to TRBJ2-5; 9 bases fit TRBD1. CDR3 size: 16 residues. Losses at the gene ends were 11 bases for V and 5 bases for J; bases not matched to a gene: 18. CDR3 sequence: CACGAGQGRVIETQYF. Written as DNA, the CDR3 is TGTGCCTGCGGGGCAGGACAGGGGAGAGTGATCGAGACCCAGTACTTC.

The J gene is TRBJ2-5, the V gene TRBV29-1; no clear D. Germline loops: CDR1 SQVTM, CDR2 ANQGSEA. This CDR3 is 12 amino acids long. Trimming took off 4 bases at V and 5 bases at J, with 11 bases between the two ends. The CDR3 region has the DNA TGCAGCGTTGTGGGATCTGGGGAGACCCAGTACTTC. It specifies CSVVGSGETQYF.